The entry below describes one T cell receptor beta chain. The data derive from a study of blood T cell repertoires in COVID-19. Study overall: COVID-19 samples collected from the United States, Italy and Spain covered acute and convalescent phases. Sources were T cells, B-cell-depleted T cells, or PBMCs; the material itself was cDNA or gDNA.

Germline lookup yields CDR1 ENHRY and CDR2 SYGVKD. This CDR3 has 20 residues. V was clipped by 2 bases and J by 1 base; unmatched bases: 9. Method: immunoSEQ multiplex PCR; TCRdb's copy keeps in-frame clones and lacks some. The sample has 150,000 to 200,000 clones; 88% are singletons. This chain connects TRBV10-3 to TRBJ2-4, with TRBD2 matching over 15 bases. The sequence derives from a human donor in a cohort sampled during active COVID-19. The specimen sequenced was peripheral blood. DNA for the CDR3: TGTGCCATCAGTGAGATGGGACTAGCGGGGGGCCAGTTGGCCAAAAACATTCAGTACTTC. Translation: CAISEMGLAGGQLAKNIQYF.